Listed here is a single T cell receptor (beta chain). The germline V and J ends were trimmed by 3 bases and 4 bases, with 6 bases remaining between them. The CDR3 sequence is 12 residues long. Germline CDR1 and CDR2: SNHLY and FYNNEI. As handled by the study authors: Reference gene primers were amplified, and this amplification served to estimate nucleated cell counts. Measured with immunoSEQ multiplex PCR; TCRdb has only the in-frame clones, and not every one. V, J and clone size derive from that table, while D and trimming were established from the DNA sequence. The table shows 190,000 or so clones, with over 75% occurring only once. The data belong to a study of blood T cell repertoires in COVID-19. Looking at the study overall: Acute and convalescent COVID-19 specimens originated in the United States, Italy and Spain.

The chain is built from TRBV2 and TRBJ1-1; D is undetermined. The sample comprised peripheral blood. The receptor was isolated from a woman of 80 years or more with active or convalescent COVID-19. CDR3 nucleotides: TGTGCCAGCAGTGAGTACAGCACTGAAGCTTTCTTT. Encoded protein: CASSEYSTEAFF.